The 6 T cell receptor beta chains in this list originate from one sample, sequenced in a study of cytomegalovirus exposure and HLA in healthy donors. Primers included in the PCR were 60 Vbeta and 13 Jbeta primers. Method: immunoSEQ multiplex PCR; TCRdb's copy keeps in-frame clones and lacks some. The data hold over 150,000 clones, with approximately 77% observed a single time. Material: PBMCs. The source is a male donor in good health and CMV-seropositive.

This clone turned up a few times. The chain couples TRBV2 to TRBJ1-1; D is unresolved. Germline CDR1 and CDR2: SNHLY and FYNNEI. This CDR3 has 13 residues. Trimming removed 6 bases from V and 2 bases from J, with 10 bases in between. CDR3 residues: CASSTGGNTEAFF. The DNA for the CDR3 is TGTGCCAGCAGCACGGGTGGAAACACTGAAGCTTTCTTT.

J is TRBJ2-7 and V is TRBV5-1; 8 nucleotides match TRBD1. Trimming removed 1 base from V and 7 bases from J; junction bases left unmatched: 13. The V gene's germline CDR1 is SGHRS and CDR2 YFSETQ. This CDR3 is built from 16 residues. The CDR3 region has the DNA TGCGCCAGCAGCTTGAGTTTGTCAGGGGGCGCGGGGGAGCAGTACTTC. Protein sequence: CASSLSLSGGAGEQYF.

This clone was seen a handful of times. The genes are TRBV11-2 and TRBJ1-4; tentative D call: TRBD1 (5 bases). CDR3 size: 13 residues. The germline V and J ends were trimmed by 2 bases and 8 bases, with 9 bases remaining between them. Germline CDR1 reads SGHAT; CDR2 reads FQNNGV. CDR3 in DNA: TGTGCCAGCAGCTTAAGGGAGGGGGAAAAACTGTTTTTT. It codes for CASSLREGEKLFF.

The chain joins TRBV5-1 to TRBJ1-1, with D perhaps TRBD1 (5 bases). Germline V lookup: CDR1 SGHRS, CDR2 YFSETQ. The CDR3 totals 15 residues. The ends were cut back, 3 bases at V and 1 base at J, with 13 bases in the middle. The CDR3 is CASSSLQGGNTEAFF. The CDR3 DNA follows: TGCGCCAGCAGCTCCCTCCAGGGCGGGAACACTGAAGCTTTCTTT.

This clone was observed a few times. CDR3 coding DNA: TGCGCCAGCAGCTTCGCTTTGGCAGGGGGCTTGAACACTGAAGCTTTCTTT. Its translation is CASSFALAGGLNTEAFF. The rearrangement links TRBV5-1 to TRBJ1-1; 8 nucleotides match TRBD1. This CDR3 contains 17 residues. Germline values: CDR1 SGHRS, CDR2 YFSETQ. V dropped 2 bases and J dropped 0; count of bases not matched to a gene: 9.

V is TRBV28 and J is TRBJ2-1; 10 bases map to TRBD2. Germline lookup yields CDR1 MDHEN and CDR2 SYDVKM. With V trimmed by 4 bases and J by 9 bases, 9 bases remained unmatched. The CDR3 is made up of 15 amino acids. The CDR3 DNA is TGTGCCAGCAGTTGGGATAGCGGGGGGTCTAGTGAGCAGTTCTTC. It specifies CASSWDSGGSSEQFF.